Below are 22 T cell receptor beta chains sequenced from a single sample in a study of shared clonotypes between healthy human individuals. Here immunoSEQ multiplex PCR was the method, and the copy in TCRdb shows in-frame clones only, minus some. The sample includes about a million clones, around three quarters of them seen just once. Sample: memory CD4+ T cells sorted from blood. The subset is: CD45RA-negative fraction. These receptors were taken from a man between 18 and 29 years old in good health.

The chain is built from TRBV5-4 and TRBJ2-7; TRBD2 is a possible D gene (5 bases). CDR3 length: 13 amino acids. CDR1 is SGHNT and CDR2 is YYREEE in the germline V gene (reference sequence). Trimming took 0 bases from V and 6 from J, leaving 10 bases between them. The CDR3 reads CASSLGNSGEQYF. The DNA for the CDR3 is TGTGCCAGCAGCTTGGGAAACAGCGGCGAGCAGTACTTC.

A note on this clone: The identical CDR3 is also encoded by other nucleotide sequences in the sample. The J gene is TRBJ2-3, the V gene TRBV5-1, with 7 positions matching TRBD1. This CDR3 has 15 residues. In germline, CDR1 is SGHRS, CDR2 YFSETQ. V lost 4 bases and J lost 3; bases outside the gene matches: 8. The CDR3 nucleotides read TGCGCCAGCAGCCTGGGACAGCGAGGGACAGATACGCAGTATTTT. Translation gives CASSLGQRGTDTQYF.

The chain is built from TRBV28 and TRBJ2-3; D is unclear. This CDR3 is built from 15 residues. The V gene lost 3 bases and the J gene lost 3 bases, with 13 bases spanning the gap. Germline V lookup: CDR1 MDHEN, CDR2 SYDVKM. The CDR3 DNA is TGTGCCAGCAGTTTGCCCCGATTGGGGACAGATACGCAGTATTTT. Amino acid sequence: CASSLPRLGTDTQYF.

The chain uses TRBV6-5 and TRBJ2-5; D is undetermined. The V gene's germline CDR1 is MNHEY and CDR2 SVGAGI. The CDR3 sequence is 15 residues long. V lost 0 bases and J lost 5, with 13 bases in between. The CDR3 DNA sequence: TGTGCCAGCAGTTACTCGAACACTATTGGGGAGACCCAGTACTTC. Translation: CASSYSNTIGETQYF.

The chain uses TRBV2 and TRBJ2-3; D not resolved. Germline lookup yields CDR1 SNHLY and CDR2 FYNNEI. CDR3 length equals 10 residues. The V end lost 8 bases, the J end lost 13 bases, and 13 bases lay between the germline ends. The CDR3 DNA is TGTGCCAGCGCGAGCTCCCGGGAGTATTTT. Residues: CASASSREYF.

The chain combines TRBV2 with TRBJ2-1; 13 nucleotides align to TRBD2. V trimming: 4 bases; J trimming: 9 bases; junction bases outside the gene matches: 6. Germline-derived CDR1 and CDR2 are SNHLY and FYNNEI. The CDR3 sequence is 15 residues long. CDR3 sequence: CASSVGLAGAAEQFF. Here the CDR3 DNA reads TGTGCCAGCAGTGTCGGACTAGCGGGGGCCGCTGAGCAGTTCTTC.

This rearrangement joins TRBV12-5 to TRBJ2-1; perhaps D is TRBD1 or TRBD2 (7 bases each). Trimming cost V 2 bases and J 5 bases, with 19 bases left between them. Per the germline V gene, CDR1 is LGHNT and CDR2 is FRNRAP. The CDR3 is 17 amino acids. CDR3 in amino acids: CASGLRGQGGIHNEQFF. Written as DNA, the CDR3 is TGTGCTAGTGGTTTGAGAGGCCAGGGGGGGATACACAATGAGCAGTTCTTC.

This clone was seen only once. The J gene is TRBJ2-4, the V gene TRBV5-1, with unresolved D. The CDR3 length is 14 residues. Between the trimmed V and J ends, which lost 4 bases and 3 bases, there was a span of 11 bases. In germline, CDR1 is SGHRS, CDR2 YFSETQ. The CDR3 is CASSVTVDKNIQYF. The CDR3 DNA reads as TGCGCCAGCAGCGTTACAGTAGACAAAAACATTCAGTACTTC.

V is TRBV2 and J is TRBJ2-5; 9 nucleotides agree with TRBD1. The germline CDR1 and CDR2 sequences are SNHLY and FYNNEI. Trimming at V came to 7 bases and at J to 9 bases, leaving 18 bases not matched to a gene. The CDR3 consists of 16 residues. The CDR3 bases are TGTGCCAGCACCCCACCCGGGGGACAGGGAAGTTTCGCCCAGTACTTC. It codes for CASTPPGGQGSFAQYF.

This clone has ten or more counts. This sequence joins TRBV6-6 and TRBJ2-7; 7 positions agree with TRBD1. The junction had 7 bases not matched to a gene; V was cut back by 5 bases and J by 0 bases. Germline V gene data show CDR1 as MNHNY and CDR2 as SVGAGI (reference sequence). The CDR3 totals 15 residues. In DNA form, the CDR3 reads TGTGCCAGCAGTCGACAGGGTTTTGGCTCCTACGAGCAGTACTTC. Translation: CASSRQGFGSYEQYF.

This chain links TRBV2 with TRBJ2-6, with D perhaps matching TRBD1 (5 bases). The CDR3 has 17 amino acids. The ends were cut back, 4 bases at V and 2 bases at J, with 15 bases in the middle. Germline V gene sequence: CDR1 SNHLY, CDR2 FYNNEI. This CDR3 is CASSVYGAGTGANVLTF. In DNA, the CDR3 is TGTGCCAGCAGTGTGTATGGGGCTGGGACTGGGGCCAACGTCCTGACTTTC.

The V call is TRBV29-1, the J call TRBJ2-3; D gene ambiguous. This CDR3 is 15 amino acids long. V was cut by 6 bases and J by 1 base, with 17 bases left in between. The germline V gene encodes CDR1 SQVTM and CDR2 ANQGSEA. CDR3 sequence reads: CSVGPGGGRTDTQYF. The CDR3 nucleotides are TGCAGCGTGGGTCCGGGCGGTGGACGCACAGATACGCAGTATTTT.

This clone was seen just once. The chain combines TRBV28 with TRBJ2-5; D uncertain. V was cut by 2 bases and J by 5 bases, with 6 bases left in between. The CDR3 has 12 amino acids. Germline values: CDR1 MDHEN, CDR2 SYDVKM. DNA of the CDR3: TGTGCCAGCAGTTTACGACGGGAGACCCAGTACTTC. It encodes CASSLRRETQYF.

The chain employs TRBV7-3 and TRBJ1-2; TRBD1 agrees at 10 bases. The CDR3 totals 15 residues. Germline V gene lookup returns CDR1 SGHTA and CDR2 FQGTGA. J was trimmed by 8 bases and V by 5 bases; bases with no gene match: 11. CDR3 region: CASSPGTGVSTGYTF. DNA for the CDR3: TGTGCCAGCAGCCCCGGGACAGGGGTCTCGACAGGCTACACCTTC.

This clone was found a few times. The chain links TRBV23-1 to TRBJ2-4; the D gene could be TRBD1 or TRBD2 (6 bases each). TRBV23-1 has ORF status, its function being uncertain. Deletions cut 4 bases from V and 14 bases from J, with 18 bases between. This CDR3 spans 13 amino acids. This chain's CDR3 is CASSPQQGLSEYF. Here the CDR3 DNA reads TGCGCCAGCAGTCCCCAACAGGGACTCTCGGAGTACTTC.

The gene calls are TRBV2 and TRBJ1-2; D is perhaps TRBD1 (5 bases). Per germline, CDR1 SNHLY and CDR2 FYNNEI. The CDR3 runs 12 residues. V lost 6 bases, J lost 3 bases, and 8 bases lay in between. The CDR3 here is CASRDTYYGYTF. CDR3 coding DNA: TGTGCCAGCAGGGACACGTACTATGGCTACACCTTC.

V gene TRBV28 combines with J gene TRBJ2-4; TRBD1 might be the D (6 bases). The CDR3 length is 17 residues. CDR1 is MDHEN and CDR2 is SYDVKM in the germline V gene. Trimming left V 6 bases short and J 0 bases short, with 18 bases between. CDR3 protein: CASSPTGTSVAKNIQYF. The CDR3 region has the DNA TGTGCCAGCAGCCCAACAGGGACATCTGTAGCCAAAAACATTCAGTACTTC.

The chain combines TRBV13 with TRBJ1-1, with D unclear. The CDR3 has 13 residues. The ends were cut back, 0 bases at V and 4 bases at J, with 6 bases in the middle. Germline CDR1 and CDR2: PRHDT and FYEKMQ (reference sequence). For the CDR3, the DNA is TGTGCCAGCAGCTTAGGGGCTTTCACTGAAGCTTTCTTT. This sequence encodes CASSLGAFTEAFF.

This clone was counted only a few times. J is TRBJ1-2 and V is TRBV4-3, with TRBD1 matching 11 bases. Germline V gene lookup returns CDR1 LGHNA and CDR2 YSLEER. The CDR3 consists of 15 residues. V shed 5 bases, J shed 7 bases, and the junction held 9 bases outside the gene matches. The CDR3, as DNA: TGCGCCAGCAGCGATAGGACAGGGGGCTTGTTTGGCTACACCTTC. This codes for CASSDRTGGLFGYTF.

This sequence joins TRBV29-1 and TRBJ2-3, with D unresolved. The CDR3 runs to 10 residues. Germline CDR1 SQVTM, CDR2 ANQGSEA. V was pared by 8 bases and J by 3 bases, with 6 bases between. The CDR3 here is CSSGTDTQYF. The CDR3 nucleotides read TGCAGCTCGGGTACAGATACGCAGTATTTT.

The V gene is TRBV7-2, the J gene TRBJ2-7; D call uncertain. CDR1 is SGHTA and CDR2 is FQGNSA in the germline V gene. V was shortened by 4 bases and J by 3 bases, with 10 bases between the two germline ends. The CDR3 spans 13 residues. CDR3 amino acids: CASSSYTGYEQYF. As DNA, the CDR3 is TGTGCCAGCAGCTCCTACACGGGCTACGAGCAGTACTTC.

The table lists this clone with many counts. The chain is built from TRBV9 and TRBJ2-2; the match to TRBD2 covers 10 bases. This CDR3 comprises 18 residues. The V and J ends lost 0 bases and 7 bases, in that order; junction bases with no gene match: 12. Per the germline V gene, CDR1 is SGDLS and CDR2 is YYNGEE. The CDR3 region is CASSVVSSGSLSHGELFF. For the CDR3, the DNA is TGTGCCAGCAGCGTAGTGTCTAGCGGGAGTCTTTCTCACGGGGAGCTGTTTTTT.